This passage covers 20 T cell receptor beta chains from one sample sequenced in a study of blood T cell repertoires in COVID-19. The method was immunoSEQ multiplex PCR; TCRdb's version includes in-frame clones alone and lacks a portion of them. The table lists around 250,000 clones, about 89% of them singletons. Sequencing was performed on PBMCs or T cells enriched from blood (not recorded which). The receptors derive from a human donor in a cohort exposed to, infected with or recovered from COVID-19 (not recorded which). The donor label of this sample is uncertain.

The chain carries TRBV5-6 and TRBJ2-5; 7 bases match TRBD1. V shed 4 bases and J 1 base; nucleotides not matched to a gene: 13. In germline, CDR1 is SGHDT, CDR2 YYEEEE. The CDR3 length is 17 residues. The CDR3 is CASSLVAGTVLQETQYF. Here the CDR3 DNA reads TGTGCCAGCAGCCTCGTTGCAGGGACAGTCCTCCAAGAGACCCAGTACTTC.

This chain connects TRBV30 to TRBJ1-2; the match to TRBD1 covers 10 bases. Trimming cost V 1 base and J 3 bases; bases outside gene matches: 5. Per germline, CDR1 GTSNPN and CDR2 SVGIG (reference sequence). The CDR3 is 15 residues long. CDR3 nucleotide sequence: TGTGCCTGGAGTGCTCCCGGGACAGGGGACTATGGCTACACCTTC. It translates to CAWSAPGTGDYGYTF.

J is TRBJ1-1 and V is TRBV2; D not certain. Germline V lookup: CDR1 SNHLY, CDR2 FYNNEI. V lost 5 bases, J lost 10 bases, and 14 bases lay in between. This CDR3 comprises 12 residues. In DNA form, the CDR3 reads TGTGCCAGCAGTCTCTATTCCCGGGGAGCTTTCTTT. Residues: CASSLYSRGAFF. Complete variable domain (other parts from reference TRBV2 and TRBJ1-1): EPEVTQTPSHQVTQMGQEVILRCVPISNHLYFYWYRQILGQKVEFLVSFYNNEISEKSEIFDDQFSVERPDGSNFTLKIRSTKLEDSAMYFCASSLYSRGAFFGQGTRLTVV.

The chain has TRBV27 and TRBJ2-3; D is undetermined. The CDR3 has 13 amino acids. V lost 3 bases, J lost 4 bases, and 8 bases lay in between. The germline gives CDR1 MNHEY, CDR2 SMNVEV (reference sequence). The CDR3 coding sequence is TGTGCCAGCAGTTTTGGAAGCGCAGATACGCAGTATTTT. Encoded protein: CASSFGSADTQYF.

The chain links TRBV5-6 to TRBJ1-2, with TRBD1 matching over 8 bases. Germline CDR1 is SGHDT and CDR2 is YYEEEE. V lost 6 bases to trimming and J lost 9 bases; unmatched junction nucleotides: 7. CDR3 length: 12 residues. The CDR3 is CASTRQGKSYTF. CDR3 nucleotide sequence: TGTGCCAGCACCAGACAGGGGAAGAGCTACACCTTC.

This chain links TRBV7-6 with TRBJ1-1, with 7 positions matching TRBD1. Per germline, CDR1 SGHVS and CDR2 FNYEAQ. The junction had 6 bases not matched to a gene; V was cut back by 5 bases and J by 0 bases. The CDR3 length is 15 residues. CDR3 DNA sequence: TGTGCCAGCAGCGCCCAACAGGGGTTGAACACTGAAGCTTTCTTT. Amino acid sequence: CASSAQQGLNTEAFF.

The count of this clone is one. This chain connects TRBV20-1 to TRBJ1-6, with D possibly matching TRBD1 (5 bases). V lost 3 bases and J 2 bases, leaving 11 bases between the germline ends. The CDR3 is made up of 15 amino acids. Germline-derived CDR1 and CDR2 are DFQATT and SNEGSKA (reference sequence). This chain's CDR3 is CSASLRGTYNSPLHF. The CDR3, as DNA: TGCAGTGCTAGTCTACGGGGGACCTATAATTCACCCCTCCACTTT.

This rearrangement joins TRBV6-5 to TRBJ1-4, with 8 bases lining up with TRBD1. The CDR3 is 15 residues long. V lost 6 bases, J lost 4 bases, and 7 bases stayed unmatched. Germline assignment: CDR1 MNHEY and CDR2 SVGAGI. CDR3 in DNA: TGTGCCAGCAGCCAGACAGGGGCACTTAATGAAAAACTGTTTTTT. This encodes CASSQTGALNEKLFF.

The rearrangement joins TRBV6-4 to TRBJ1-1; 8 nucleotides align to TRBD1. V was clipped by 6 bases and J by 1 base; unmatched bases: 4. The germline V gene has CDR1 MRHNA and CDR2 SNTAGT. This CDR3 spans 14 amino acids. The CDR3, as DNA: TGTGCCAGCAGAACCGACAGGGGGAACACTGAAGCTTTCTTT. Protein sequence: CASRTDRGNTEAFF.

V is TRBV5-6 and J is TRBJ1-1, with 7 bases lining up with TRBD1. The J segment lost 4 bases and the V segment lost 0 bases, leaving 3 bases of the junction unmatched. This CDR3 spans 14 amino acids. Germline CDR1 SGHDT, CDR2 YYEEEE. The CDR3 DNA reads TGTGCCAGCAGCTTGGTAAGGGGGCCCACTGAAGCTTTCTTT. This codes for CASSLVRGPTEAFF. Full variable domain (remainder filled in from reference TRBV5-6 and TRBJ1-1): DAGVTQSPTHLIKTRGQQVTLRCSPKSGHDTVSWYQQALGQGPQFIFQYYEEEERQRGNFPDRFSGHQFPNYSSELNVNALLLGDSALYLCASSLVRGPTEAFFGQGTRLTVV.

This clone was detected only a few times. The V gene is TRBV5-1, the J gene TRBJ2-5; TRBD2 matches at 8 bases. Trimming took 4 bases from V and 1 from J; bases not matched to a gene: 0. There are 13 residues in the CDR3. Germline loops: CDR1 SGHRS, CDR2 YFSETQ. The CDR3 DNA sequence: TGCGCCAGCAGCGCGGGGGGCCAAGAGACCCAGTACTTC. Protein sequence: CASSAGGQETQYF.

The chain employs TRBV18 and TRBJ1-1; the D gene is possibly TRBD1 (6 bases). CDR1 is KGHSH, CDR2 LQKENI, per germline. The CDR3 consists of 16 residues. V lost 1 base, J lost 1 base, and 13 bases lay in between. The CDR3 sequence: CASSPRGQSANTEAFF. Here the CDR3 DNA reads TGTGCCAGCTCACCACGAGGACAGTCGGCGAACACTGAAGCTTTCTTT.

This chain uses TRBV24-1 with TRBJ1-2; D gene uncertain. V was clipped by 3 bases and J by 1 base, with 17 bases between them. The CDR3 has 17 amino acids. Germline CDR1 is KGHDR and CDR2 is SFDVKD. The CDR3 is CATSDLTTGPFNYGYTF. The CDR3 DNA sequence: TGTGCCACCAGTGATCTCACAACTGGGCCCTTTAACTATGGCTACACCTTC.

The rearrangement joins TRBV15 to TRBJ2-1, with 12 bases matching TRBD2. V dropped 9 bases and J dropped 6; count of bases not matched to a gene: 12. Germline assignment: CDR1 LNHNV and CDR2 YYDKDF (reference sequence). The CDR3 is 16 amino acids. Here the CDR3 reads CATTGTSGSPRNEQFF. The CDR3 coding sequence is TGTGCCACAACCGGGACTAGCGGGTCTCCCCGCAATGAGCAGTTCTTC. The variable domain in full, with the rest retrieved from reference TRBV15 and TRBJ2-1, is DAMVIQNPRYQVTQFGKPVTLSCSQTLNHNVMYWYQQKSSQAPKLLFHYYDKDFNNEADTPDNFQSRRPNTSFCFLDIRSPGLGDTAMYLCATTGTSGSPRNEQFFGPGTRLTVL.

V usage is TRBV28 and J usage is TRBJ2-5; the D gene is possibly TRBD2 (5 bases). The germline CDR1 and CDR2 sequences are MDHEN and SYDVKM. CDR3 length: 14 residues. Deletions cut 3 bases from V and 3 bases from J, with 11 bases between. The CDR3 DNA sequence: TGTGCCAGCAGTTTTCCTCCGCGGGAAGAGACCCAGTACTTC. Its protein product is CASSFPPREETQYF.

This chain links TRBV19 with TRBJ1-2, with D possibly being TRBD1 (6 bases). V gave up 10 bases and J gave up 0 bases, with 12 bases separating them. This CDR3 region has 13 residues. Germline V gene sequence: CDR1 LNHDA, CDR2 SQIVND (reference sequence). This CDR3 reads CAINRAANYGYTF. DNA of the CDR3: TGTGCCATCAACAGGGCGGCTAACTATGGCTACACCTTC. The full variable domain, its missing parts supplied by reference TRBV19 and TRBJ1-2, is DGGITQSPKYLFRKEGQNVTLSCEQNLNHDAMYWYRQDPGQGLRLIYYSQIVNDFQKGDIAEGYSVSREKKESFPLTVTSAQKNPTAFYLCAINRAANYGYTFGSGTRLTVV.

J is TRBJ1-1 and V is TRBV2; no firm D call. The V end was cut by 7 bases, the J end by 1 base, with 13 bases between. The germline V gene has CDR1 SNHLY and CDR2 FYNNEI. The CDR3 totals 14 residues. CDR3 amino acids: CASNPRVPNTEAFF. In nucleotides, the CDR3 is TGTGCCAGCAACCCCCGGGTCCCGAACACTGAAGCTTTCTTT. Supplemented by reference TRBV2 and TRBJ1-1, the full variable domain reads EPEVTQTPSHQVTQMGQEVILRCVPISNHLYFYWYRQILGQKVEFLVSFYNNEISEKSEIFDDQFSVERPDGSNFTLKIRSTKLEDSAMYFCASNPRVPNTEAFFGQGTRLTVV.

This rearrangement joins TRBV7-8 to TRBJ1-5, with D perhaps matching TRBD1 (5 bases). The length of the CDR3 is 13 residues. Germline V gene sequence: CDR1 SGHVS, CDR2 FQNEAQ. V was shortened by 4 bases and J by 7 bases, with 11 bases between the two germline ends. CDR3 in amino acids: CASSSTSGQPQHF. The CDR3 DNA is TGTGCCAGCAGCTCGACCTCAGGGCAGCCCCAGCATTTT. Based on the CDR3 plus reference TRBV7-8 and TRBJ1-5, the full variable domain is GAGVSQSPRYKVAKRGQDVALRCDPISGHVSLFWYQQALGQGPEFLTYFQNEAQLDKSGLPSDRFFAERPEGSVSTLKIQRTQQEDSAVYLCASSSTSGQPQHFGDGTRLSIL.

This rearrangement joins TRBV5-1 to TRBJ1-1; D is perhaps TRBD1 (6 bases). CDR3 length: 14 residues. Germline V CDR1 and CDR2: SGHRS, YFSETQ. V was pared by 1 base and J by 4 bases, with 11 bases between. Here the CDR3 DNA reads TGCGCCAGCAGCTTGAGCGTAGGGGGCACTGAAGCTTTCTTT. This encodes CASSLSVGGTEAFF.

The J gene is TRBJ2-4, the V gene TRBV6-1, with a tentative D call TRBD1 (5 bases). Germline lookup yields CDR1 MNHNS and CDR2 SASEGT. V dropped 2 bases and J dropped 10 bases, with 9 bases sitting between them. The CDR3 totals 12 residues. CDR3 sequence (DNA): TGTGCCAGCAGTGAAACAGGTGCGATTCAGTACTTC. It codes for CASSETGAIQYF.